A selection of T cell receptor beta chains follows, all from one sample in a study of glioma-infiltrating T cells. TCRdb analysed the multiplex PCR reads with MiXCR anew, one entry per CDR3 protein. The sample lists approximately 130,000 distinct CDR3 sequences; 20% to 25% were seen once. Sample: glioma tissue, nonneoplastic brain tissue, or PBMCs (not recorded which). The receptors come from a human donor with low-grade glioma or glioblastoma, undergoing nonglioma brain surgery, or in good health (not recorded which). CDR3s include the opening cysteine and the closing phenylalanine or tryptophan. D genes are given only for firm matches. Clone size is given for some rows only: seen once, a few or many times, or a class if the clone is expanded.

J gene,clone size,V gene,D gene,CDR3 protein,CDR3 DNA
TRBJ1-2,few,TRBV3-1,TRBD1,CASSQSPPGQGYGYTF,TGTGCCAGCAGCCAATCGCCTCCGGGACAGGGCTATGGCTACACCTTC
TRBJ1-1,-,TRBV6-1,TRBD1,CASRGQAFSVVGAFF,TGTGCCAGCAGGGGACAGGCGTTCTCCGTTGTGGGAGCTTTCTTT
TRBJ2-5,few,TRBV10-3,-,CAISVGGPQETQYF,TGTGCCATCAGTGTAGGGGGTCCCCAAGAGACCCAGTACTTC
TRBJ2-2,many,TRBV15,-,CATSREIGGRGAGELFF,TGTGCCACCAGCAGGGAGATTGGGGGCCGGGGAGCCGGGGAGCTGTTTTTT
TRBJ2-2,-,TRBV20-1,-,CSTRDPRGKDTGELFF,TGCAGTACTAGAGATCCCAGGGGAAAAGACACCGGGGAGCTGTTTTTT
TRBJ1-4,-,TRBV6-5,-,CASSYSTGLNEKLFF,TGTGCCAGCAGTTACTCGACAGGCCTAAATGAAAAACTGTTTTTT
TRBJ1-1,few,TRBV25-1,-,CASRGTGGRGAFF,TGTGCCAGCAGGGGGACGGGCGGGAGGGGAGCTTTCTTT
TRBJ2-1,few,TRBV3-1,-,CASSHRDSRGAPQFF,TGTGCCAGCAGCCACCGGGACTCCCGCGGTGCTCCGCAGTTCTTC
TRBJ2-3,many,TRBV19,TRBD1,CASGTGQTWRVDTQYF,TGTGCCAGCGGGACAGGCCAAACCTGGCGTGTGGATACGCAGTATTTT
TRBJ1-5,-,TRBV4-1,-,CASSQLYRGTGNQPQHF,TGCGCCAGCAGCCAATTGTACCGAGGAACTGGCAATCAGCCCCAGCATTTT
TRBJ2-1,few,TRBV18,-,CASSPLQSSYNEQFF,TGTGCCAGCTCACCACTCCAAAGCTCCTACAATGAGCAGTTCTTC
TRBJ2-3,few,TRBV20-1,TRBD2,CSARDWGGAGIDTQYF,TGCAGTGCTAGAGATTGGGGAGGGGCCGGCATAGATACGCAGTATTTT
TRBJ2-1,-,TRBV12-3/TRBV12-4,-,CASRGGTALYNEQFF,TGTGCCAGCCGAGGGGGGACAGCTCTATACAATGAGCAGTTCTTC
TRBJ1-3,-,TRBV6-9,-,CASSFASSGNTIYF,TGTGCCAGCAGTTTTGCGAGCTCTGGAAACACCATATATTTT
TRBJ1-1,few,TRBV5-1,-,CASRRADTEAFF,TGCGCCAGCAGGAGGGCTGACACTGAAGCTTTCTTT
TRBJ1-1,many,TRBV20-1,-,CTMLDPRRGRDTEAFF,TGCACCATGCTAGACCCTCGGAGAGGGAGGGACACTGAAGCTTTCTTT
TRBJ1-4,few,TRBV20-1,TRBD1,CSAADRGLEKLFF,TGCAGTGCAGCGGACAGGGGTTTAGAAAAACTGTTTTTT
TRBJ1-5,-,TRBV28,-,CASSLSPGAQPQHF,TGTGCCAGCAGTTTATCTCCAGGGGCTCAGCCCCAGCATTTT
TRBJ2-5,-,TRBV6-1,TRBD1,CASAPGTGRGETQYF,TGTGCCAGCGCGCCCGGGACAGGGAGGGGAGAGACCCAGTACTTC
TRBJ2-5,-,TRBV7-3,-,CASSPVLSKETQYF,TGTGCCAGCAGCCCAGTTCTGTCCAAAGAGACCCAGTACTTC
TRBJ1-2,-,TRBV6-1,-,CAISGIGEAANYGYTF,TGTGCCATCAGCGGCATTGGAGAGGCAGCAAACTATGGCTACACCTTC
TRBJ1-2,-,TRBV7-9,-,CASSLSASNYGYTF,TGTGCCAGCAGCTTAAGCGCAAGCAACTATGGCTACACCTTC
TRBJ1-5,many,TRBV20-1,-,CSAPDDKDLNQPQHF,TGCAGTGCTCCCGACGACAAGGATCTCAATCAGCCCCAGCATTTT
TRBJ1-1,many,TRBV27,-,CASSTIRDTEAFF,TGTGCCAGCAGCACGATCCGGGACACTGAAGCTTTCTTT
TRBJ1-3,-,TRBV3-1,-,CASSQVRLTNRAGNTIYF,TGTGCCAGCAGCCAAGTCCGACTGACTAATCGGGCCGGAAACACCATATATTTT
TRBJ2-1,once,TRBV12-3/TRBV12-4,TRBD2,CASSYGASGANEQFF,TGTGCCAGCAGTTACGGGGCTAGCGGAGCCAATGAGCAGTTCTTC
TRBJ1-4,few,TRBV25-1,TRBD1,CASNDRAGEKLFF,TGTGCCAGTAATGACAGGGCTGGGGAAAAACTGTTTTTT
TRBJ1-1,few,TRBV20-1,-,CSASRSRDAEAFF,TGCAGTGCTAGCCGGAGCAGGGACGCTGAAGCTTTCTTT
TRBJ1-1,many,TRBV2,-,CASGTQRHMNTEAFF,TGTGCCAGCGGGACCCAACGGCACATGAACACTGAAGCTTTCTTT
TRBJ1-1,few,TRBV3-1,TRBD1,CASSPRTGWRNTEAFF,TGTGCCAGCAGCCCCAGGACAGGGTGGCGGAACACTGAAGCTTTCTTT
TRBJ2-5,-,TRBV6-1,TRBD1,CASRDRGYQETQYF,TGTGCCAGCAGGGACAGGGGCTACCAAGAGACCCAGTACTTC
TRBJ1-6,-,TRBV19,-,CASREGYSPLHF,TGTGCCAGTAGGGAGGGGTACTCACCCCTCCACTTT
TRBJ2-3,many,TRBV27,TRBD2,CASSPGLGRGVGDTDTQYF,TGTGCCAGCAGTCCCGGACTGGGGCGGGGGGTTGGGGACACAGATACGCAGTATTTT
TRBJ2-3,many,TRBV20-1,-,CSVSPAEGGIDTQYF,TGCAGTGTATCGCCCGCGGAGGGGGGAATAGATACGCAGTATTTT
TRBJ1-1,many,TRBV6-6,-,CASSYIYGEAFF,TGTGCCAGCAGTTACATTTACGGTGAAGCTTTCTTT
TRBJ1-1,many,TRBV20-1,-,CSARYALRTEAFF,TGCAGTGCTAGATATGCCTTGAGAACTGAAGCTTTCTTT
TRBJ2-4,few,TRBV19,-,CASSIMGGEKNIQYF,TGTGCCAGTAGTATAATGGGCGGGGAAAAAAACATTCAGTACTTC
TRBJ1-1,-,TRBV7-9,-,CASSLVVQGDTEAFF,TGTGCCAGCAGCTTAGTCGTACAGGGAGACACTGAAGCTTTCTTT
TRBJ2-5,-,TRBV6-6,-,CASSYSRKGRSGQETQYF,TGTGCCAGCAGTTACTCGAGAAAAGGGAGAAGTGGGCAAGAGACCCAGTACTTC